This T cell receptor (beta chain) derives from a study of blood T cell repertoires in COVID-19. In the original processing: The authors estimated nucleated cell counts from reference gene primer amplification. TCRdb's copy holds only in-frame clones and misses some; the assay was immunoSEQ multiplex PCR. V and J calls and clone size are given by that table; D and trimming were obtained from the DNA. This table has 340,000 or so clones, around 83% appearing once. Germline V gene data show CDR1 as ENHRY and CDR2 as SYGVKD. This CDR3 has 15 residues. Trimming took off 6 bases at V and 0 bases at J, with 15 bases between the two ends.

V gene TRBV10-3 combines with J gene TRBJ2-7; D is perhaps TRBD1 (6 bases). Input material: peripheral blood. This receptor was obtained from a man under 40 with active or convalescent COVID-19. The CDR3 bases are TGTGCCATCAGCTCCAGGGGTAACAGCTCCTACGAGCAGTACTTC. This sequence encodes CAISSRGNSSYEQYF.